This TCR beta chain was found in a study of cytomegalovirus exposure and HLA in healthy donors. Study findings and constraints: Some V segments, including TRBV6-2 and TRBV6-3, were excluded as indistinguishable. Cytomegalovirus association was listed for roughly 160 TCR beta chains.

In the case of this clone: Its matching antigen is unknown.

Nominally healthy donors provided the samples, though records likely missed some immune exposures. PCR employed 60 Vbeta and 13 Jbeta primers. Sequencing was performed with immunoSEQ multiplex PCR; in TCRdb, only in-frame clones are kept and a portion is missing. The sample yields approximately 190,000 clones, around 85% seen once. CDR3 size: 15 residues. The ends were cut back, 5 bases at V and 5 bases at J, with 16 bases in the middle. Germline V CDR1 and CDR2: SGHAT, FQNNGV. The V gene is TRBV11-2, the J gene TRBJ2-1; D is perhaps TRBD2 (5 bases). This clonotype originated in a man aged 50-60 years in good health and CMV-seronegative. Specimen: PBMCs. The CDR3 loop is CASSRRGMGDNEQFF. CDR3 in DNA: TGTGCCAGCAGCCGCAGAGGGATGGGAGACAATGAGCAGTTCTTC.